Sequencing of this T cell receptor beta chain was carried out in a study of shared clonotypes between healthy human individuals. Study as a whole: Donor ages ranged 18 to 49 years: a couple of women, a few men. Overall study findings and caveats: There were few donors, and this limited the genetic and exposure-history diversity represented. For naive CD4 cells, around 5% of clonotypes were shared across a handful of donors.

The DNA input per sorted-subset replicate PCR was about 220 ng, corresponding to 25,000 to 35,000 T cell genomes. Data came from immunoSEQ multiplex PCR; TCRdb stores just in-frame clones and leaves some out. Counted here are about 330,000 clones, around 90% occurring once; the ten biggest clones make up 15% to 20%. The CDR3 has 14 amino acids. Germline lookup yields CDR1 SQVTM and CDR2 ANQGSEA. V was clipped by 6 bases and J by 1 base; unmatched bases: 5. A note on this clone: The antigen remains undetermined.

The chain joins TRBV29-1 to TRBJ2-2, with 7 bases lining up with TRBD1. The TCR originated in a man aged 18 to 30 in good health. Sequencing used memory CD8+ T cells sorted from blood. The subset: CD45RO+ cells pooled with CCR7-negative TemRA cells. The CDR3 bases are TGCAGCGTGTCCGGGACAGAGAACACCGGGGAGCTGTTTTTT. Amino acids: CSVSGTENTGELFF.